The T cell receptor beta chain under discussion was sequenced for a study of T cell changes during pregnancy in multiple sclerosis. CDR1 is SGHVS, CDR2 FQNEAQ, per germline. This CDR3 has 17 amino acids. Trimming cost V 4 bases and J 9 bases; bases outside gene matches: 17. Some clones are missing from TCRdb's copy, which holds only in-frame ones; the method was immunoSEQ multiplex PCR. Of around 66,000 clones in the sample, under 95% were seen once. The chain has TRBV7-8 and TRBJ2-1, with TRBD1 identical over 8 bases. This receptor was obtained from a female donor in good health, enrolled as a control in a pregnancy study. The sample consisted of peripheral blood, taken in the first trimester of pregnancy. For the CDR3, the DNA is TGTGCCAGCAGCTATGGACAGGGTAAGGGGGTATATGGTGAGCAGTTCTTC. Encoded protein: CASSYGQGKGVYGEQFF.